This T cell receptor (beta chain) was recovered during a study of control samples from healthy donors and cancer patients. Germline V gives CDR1 SNHLY, CDR2 FYNNEI. CDR3 length: 14 amino acids. V lost 3 bases, J lost 7 bases, and 13 bases lay in between. This clone was picked up a small number of times. Libraries were prepared by immunoSEQ multiplex PCR; TCRdb keeps only in-frame clonotypes and omits some of them. The sample consists of approximately 80,000 clones, roughly nine tenths of them appearing once. Input material: blood. The sequence came from a man aged 25-45 years in good health. This rearrangement joins TRBV2 to TRBJ1-3; D is possibly TRBD1 (6 bases). Here the CDR3 DNA reads TGTGCCAGCAGTGACGACAGGCTTTGGAACACCATATATTTT. Translation: CASSDDRLWNTIYF.